This T cell receptor (beta chain) was sequenced in a study of T cells after yellow fever vaccination. About the research overall: For low cell numbers, libraries were made with SMART-Seq v4 Ultra Low Input.

Each CDR3 protein is one row after TCRdb ran MiXCR on the 5' RACE reads. There are just under 600,000 distinct CDR3 sequences in the sample; around an eighth occur only once, and about 14% lies in the top ten. This CDR3 is 14 amino acids long. The V gene's germline CDR1 is SEHNR and CDR2 FQNEAQ (reference sequence). With V trimmed by 3 bases and J by 6 bases, 4 bases remained unmatched. This clonotype was picked up a small number of times. Sequencing was performed on PBMCs, taken on the day of the yellow fever booster vaccination. This clonotype was sampled from a young man who received the YFV17D yellow fever vaccine. The chain joins TRBV7-9 to TRBJ2-2, with 7 bases lining up with TRBD2. CDR3 sequence: CASSFVAGAGELFF. CDR3 bases: TGTGCCAGCAGCTTCGTGGCGGGAGCCGGGGAGCTGTTTTTT. The full variable domain, rest sourced from reference TRBV7-9 and TRBJ2-2, is DTGVSQNPRHKITKRGQNVTFRCDPISEHNRLYWYRQTLGQGPEFLTYFQNEAQLEKSRLLSDRFSAERPKGSFSTLEIQRTEQGDSAMYLCASSFVAGAGELFFGEGSRLTVL.